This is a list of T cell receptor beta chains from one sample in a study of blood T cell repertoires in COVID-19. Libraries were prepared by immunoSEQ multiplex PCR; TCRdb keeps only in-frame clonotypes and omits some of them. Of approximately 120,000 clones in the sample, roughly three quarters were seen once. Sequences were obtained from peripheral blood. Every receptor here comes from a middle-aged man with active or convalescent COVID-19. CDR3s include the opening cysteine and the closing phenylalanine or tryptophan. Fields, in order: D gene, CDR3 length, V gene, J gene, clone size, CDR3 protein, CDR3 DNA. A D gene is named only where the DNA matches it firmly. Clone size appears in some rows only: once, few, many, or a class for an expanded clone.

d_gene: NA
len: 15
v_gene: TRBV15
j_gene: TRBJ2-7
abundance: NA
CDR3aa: CATSRDSGRPPEQYF
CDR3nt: TGTGCCACCAGCAGAGATTCGGGTAGGCCCCCGGAGCAGTACTTC

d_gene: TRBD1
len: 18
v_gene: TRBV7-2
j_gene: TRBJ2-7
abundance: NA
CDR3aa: CASSLRTPGQGSAYEQYF
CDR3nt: TGTGCCAGCAGCTTAAGGACCCCGGGACAGGGGTCCGCCTACGAGCAGTACTTC

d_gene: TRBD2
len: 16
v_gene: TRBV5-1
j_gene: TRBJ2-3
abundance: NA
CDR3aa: CASSWGTSGSTDTQYF
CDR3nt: TGCGCCAGCAGTTGGGGGACTAGCGGGAGTACAGATACGCAGTATTTT

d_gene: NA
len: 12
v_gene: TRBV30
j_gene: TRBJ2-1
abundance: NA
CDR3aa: CAWTRAWNEQFF
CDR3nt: TGTGCCTGGACGCGAGCGTGGAATGAGCAGTTCTTC

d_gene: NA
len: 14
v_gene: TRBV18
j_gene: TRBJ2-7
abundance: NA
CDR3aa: CASSPQGGNYEQYF
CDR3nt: TGTGCCAGCTCACCACAAGGGGGAAACTACGAGCAGTACTTC

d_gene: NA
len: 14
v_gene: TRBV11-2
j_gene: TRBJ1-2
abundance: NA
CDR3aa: CASSLGAQIGGYTF
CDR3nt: TGTGCCAGCAGCTTAGGGGCCCAGATCGGAGGCTACACCTTC

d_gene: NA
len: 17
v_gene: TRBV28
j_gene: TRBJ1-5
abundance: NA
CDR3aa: CASRSPRLAYSNQPQHF
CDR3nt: TGTGCCAGCAGATCCCCCAGGCTAGCTTATAGCAATCAGCCCCAGCATTTT

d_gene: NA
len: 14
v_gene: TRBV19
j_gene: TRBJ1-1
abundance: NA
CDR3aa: CASSIVGAHREAFF
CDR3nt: TGTGCCAGTAGTATAGTGGGGGCCCATAGGGAAGCTTTCTTT

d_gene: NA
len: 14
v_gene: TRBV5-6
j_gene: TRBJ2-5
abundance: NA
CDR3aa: CASSLGTSQETQYF
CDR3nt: TGTGCCAGCAGCTTGGGTACTTCCCAAGAGACCCAGTACTTC

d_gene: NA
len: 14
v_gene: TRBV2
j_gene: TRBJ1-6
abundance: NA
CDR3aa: CASSGGRGWSPLHF
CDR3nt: TGTGCCAGCAGTGGGGGCAGGGGATGGTCACCCCTCCACTTT

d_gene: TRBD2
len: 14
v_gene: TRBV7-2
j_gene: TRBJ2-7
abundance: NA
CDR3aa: CASSLTSGSTEQYF
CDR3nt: TGTGCCAGCAGCTTAACTAGCGGGAGTACAGAGCAGTACTTC

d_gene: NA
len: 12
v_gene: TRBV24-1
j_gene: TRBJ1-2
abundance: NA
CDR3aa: CATSSSNYGYTF
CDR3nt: TGTGCCACCAGTTCATCAAACTATGGCTACACCTTC

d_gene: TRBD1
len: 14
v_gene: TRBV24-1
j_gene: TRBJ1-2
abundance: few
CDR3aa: CATSDTGAGYGYTF
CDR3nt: TGTGCCACCAGTGATACAGGGGCGGGCTATGGCTACACCTTC

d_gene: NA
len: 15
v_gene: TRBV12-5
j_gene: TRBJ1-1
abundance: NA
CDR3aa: CASGLTQGGNTEAFF
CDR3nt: TGTGCTAGTGGTTTGACCCAAGGGGGGAACACTGAAGCTTTCTTT

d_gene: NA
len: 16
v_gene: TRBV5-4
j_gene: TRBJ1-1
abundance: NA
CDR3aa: CASSFGRAGRDTEAFF
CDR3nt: TGTGCCAGCAGCTTCGGGCGGGCTGGGAGGGACACTGAAGCTTTCTTT

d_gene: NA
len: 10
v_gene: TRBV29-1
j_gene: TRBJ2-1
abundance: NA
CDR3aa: CSVRSGEQFF
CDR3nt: TGCAGCGTCCGATCCGGTGAGCAGTTCTTC

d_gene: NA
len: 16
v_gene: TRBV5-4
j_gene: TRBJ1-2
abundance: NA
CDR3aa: CASSSNREARNYGYTF
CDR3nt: TGTGCCAGCAGCTCGAACAGGGAAGCGCGCAACTATGGCTACACCTTC

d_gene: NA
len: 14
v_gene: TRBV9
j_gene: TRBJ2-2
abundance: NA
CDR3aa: CASTPGLITGELFF
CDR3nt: TGTGCCAGCACCCCCGGACTTATCACCGGGGAGCTGTTTTTT

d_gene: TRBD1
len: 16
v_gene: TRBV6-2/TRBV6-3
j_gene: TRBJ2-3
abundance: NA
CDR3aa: CASSYSGGAQTDTQYF
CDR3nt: TGTGCCAGCAGTTACTCAGGGGGCGCACAAACAGATACGCAGTATTTT

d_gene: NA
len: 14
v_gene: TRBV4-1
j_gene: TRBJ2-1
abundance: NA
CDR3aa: CASSQVRGYNEQFF
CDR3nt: TGCGCCAGCAGCCAAGTTAGAGGGTACAATGAGCAGTTCTTC

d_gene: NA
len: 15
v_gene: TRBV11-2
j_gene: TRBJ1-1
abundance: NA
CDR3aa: CASSADPGGGTEAFF
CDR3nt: TGTGCCAGCAGCGCCGACCCCGGTGGAGGCACTGAAGCTTTCTTT

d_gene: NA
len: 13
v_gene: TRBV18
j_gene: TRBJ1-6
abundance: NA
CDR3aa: CASSPYMDSPLHF
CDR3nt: TGTGCCAGCTCACCCTATATGGATTCACCCCTCCACTTT

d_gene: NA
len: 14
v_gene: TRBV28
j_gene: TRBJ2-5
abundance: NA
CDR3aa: CASSLGGGQETQYF
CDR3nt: TGTGCCAGCAGTTTAGGGGGGGGGCAGGAGACCCAGTACTTC

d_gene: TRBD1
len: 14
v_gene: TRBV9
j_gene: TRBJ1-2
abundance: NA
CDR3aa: CASSKGQNNYGYTF
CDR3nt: TGTGCCAGCAGCAAGGGACAGAACAACTATGGCTACACCTTC

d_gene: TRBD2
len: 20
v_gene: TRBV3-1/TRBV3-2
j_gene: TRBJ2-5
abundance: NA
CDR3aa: CASSQDLMWSGREKGETQYF
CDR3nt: TGTGCCAGCAGCCAAGATTTAATGTGGTCCGGGAGGGAGAAAGGGGAGACCCAGTACTTC

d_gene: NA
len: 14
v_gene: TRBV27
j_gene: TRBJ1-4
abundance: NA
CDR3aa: CASSLYQGGEKLFF
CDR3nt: TGTGCCAGCAGTTTATACCAGGGCGGAGAAAAACTGTTTTTT

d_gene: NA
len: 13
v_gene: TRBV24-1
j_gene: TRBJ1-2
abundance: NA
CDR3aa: CATSRTRENGYTF
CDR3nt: TGTGCCACCAGTCGGACAAGAGAGAATGGCTACACCTTC

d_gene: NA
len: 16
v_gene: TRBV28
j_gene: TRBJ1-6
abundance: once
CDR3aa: CASSLGPEIKNSPLHF
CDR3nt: TGTGCCAGCAGTTTAGGGCCCGAAATAAAGAATTCACCCCTCCACTTT

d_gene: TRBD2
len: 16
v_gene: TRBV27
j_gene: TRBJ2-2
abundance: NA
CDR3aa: CASRKAGGPLPGELFF
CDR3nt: TGTGCCAGCAGGAAAGCGGGGGGGCCGCTTCCCGGGGAGCTGTTTTTT

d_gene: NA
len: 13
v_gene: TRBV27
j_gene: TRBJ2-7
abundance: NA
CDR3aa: CASSPPGQSEQYF
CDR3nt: TGTGCCAGCAGTCCCCCGGGACAAAGCGAGCAGTACTTC

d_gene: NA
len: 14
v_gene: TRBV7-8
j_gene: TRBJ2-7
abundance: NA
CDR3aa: CASSLTAYSYEQYF
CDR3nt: TGTGCCAGCAGCTTAACAGCATACTCCTACGAGCAGTACTTC

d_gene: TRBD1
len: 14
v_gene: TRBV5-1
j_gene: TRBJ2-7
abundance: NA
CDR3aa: CASSPSDRGYEQYF
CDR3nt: TGCGCCAGCAGCCCCTCGGACAGGGGATACGAGCAGTACTTC

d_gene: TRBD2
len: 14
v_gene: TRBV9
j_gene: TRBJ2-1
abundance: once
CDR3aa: CASSDWTSYNEQFF
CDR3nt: TGTGCCAGCAGCGATTGGACTAGCTACAATGAGCAGTTCTTC

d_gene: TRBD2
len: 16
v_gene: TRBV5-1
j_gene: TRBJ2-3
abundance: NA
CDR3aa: CASSLVLSGGTDTQYF
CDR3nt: TGCGCCAGCAGTCTGGTCCTGAGCGGGGGCACAGATACGCAGTATTTT

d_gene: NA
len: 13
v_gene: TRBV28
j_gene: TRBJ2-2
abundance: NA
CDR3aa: CASSPPWSGELFF
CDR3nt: TGTGCCAGCAGTCCTCCCTGGAGCGGGGAGCTGTTTTTT

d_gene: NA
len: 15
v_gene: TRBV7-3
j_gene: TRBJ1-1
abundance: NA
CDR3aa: CASSLIGDKNTEAFF
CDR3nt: TGTGCCAGCAGCTTAATTGGGGACAAGAACACTGAAGCTTTCTTT

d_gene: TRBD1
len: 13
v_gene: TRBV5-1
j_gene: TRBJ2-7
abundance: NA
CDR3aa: CASSGGTGEEQYF
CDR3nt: TGCGCCAGCAGCGGGGGGACAGGGGAAGAGCAGTACTTC

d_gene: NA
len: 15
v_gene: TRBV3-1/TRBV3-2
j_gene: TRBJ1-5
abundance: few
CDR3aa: CASSQAPGANQPQHF
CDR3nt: TGTGCCAGCAGCCAAGCCCCAGGGGCGAATCAGCCCCAGCATTTT

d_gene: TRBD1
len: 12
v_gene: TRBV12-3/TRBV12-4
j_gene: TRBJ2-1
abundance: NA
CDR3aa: CAGWTGYNEQFF
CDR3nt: TGTGCCGGGTGGACAGGGTACAATGAGCAGTTCTTC

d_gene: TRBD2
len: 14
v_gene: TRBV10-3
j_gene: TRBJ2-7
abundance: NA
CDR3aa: CAISPSGRPNEQYF
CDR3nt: TGTGCCATCAGTCCTAGCGGGAGGCCCAACGAGCAGTACTTC

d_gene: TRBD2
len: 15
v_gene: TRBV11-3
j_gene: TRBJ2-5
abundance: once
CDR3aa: CASSLGALAGGSQYF
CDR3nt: TGTGCCAGCAGCTTAGGGGCACTAGCGGGGGGCAGCCAGTACTTC

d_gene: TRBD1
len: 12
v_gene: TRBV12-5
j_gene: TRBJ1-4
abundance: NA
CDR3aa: CASVRGQGELFF
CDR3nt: TGTGCTAGTGTTAGGGGACAGGGAGAGCTGTTTTTT

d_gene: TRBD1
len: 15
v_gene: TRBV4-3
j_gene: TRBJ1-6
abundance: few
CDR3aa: CASSQGRDRNSPLHF
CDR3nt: TGCGCCAGCAGCCAAGGAAGGGACAGGAATTCACCCCTCCACTTT

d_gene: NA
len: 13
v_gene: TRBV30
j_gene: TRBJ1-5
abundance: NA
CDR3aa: CAWGQNSNQPQHF
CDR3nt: TGTGCCTGGGGACAGAATAGCAATCAGCCCCAGCATTTT

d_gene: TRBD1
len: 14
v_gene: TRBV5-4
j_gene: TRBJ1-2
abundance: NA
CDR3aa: CASSPETGSYGYTF
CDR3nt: TGTGCCAGCAGCCCGGAGACAGGGAGCTATGGCTACACCTTC

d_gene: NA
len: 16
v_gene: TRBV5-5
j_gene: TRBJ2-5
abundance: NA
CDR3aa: CASSLIRVTGSWTQYF
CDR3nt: TGTGCCAGCAGCTTGATTCGGGTGACTGGTTCCTGGACCCAGTACTTC

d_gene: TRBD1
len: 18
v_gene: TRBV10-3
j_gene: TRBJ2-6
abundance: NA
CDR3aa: CAISYTGGMSLGANVLTF
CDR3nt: TGTGCCATCAGTTATACAGGGGGAATGTCGTTGGGGGCCAACGTCCTGACTTTC

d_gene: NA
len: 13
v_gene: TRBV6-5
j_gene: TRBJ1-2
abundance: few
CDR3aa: CASSYSESGGYTF
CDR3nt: TGTGCCAGCAGTTACTCAGAGTCAGGCGGCTACACCTTC

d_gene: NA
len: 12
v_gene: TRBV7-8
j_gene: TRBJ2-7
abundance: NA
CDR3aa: CASSHVGYEQYF
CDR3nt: TGTGCCAGCAGCCATGTCGGCTACGAGCAGTACTTC

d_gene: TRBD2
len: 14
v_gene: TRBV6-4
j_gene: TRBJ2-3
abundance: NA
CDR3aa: CASRLAGPTDTQYF
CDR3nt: TGTGCCAGCAGACTAGCGGGGCCCACAGATACGCAGTATTTT